These T cell receptor beta chains were read from a single sample in a study of prognosis after radiotherapy for stage I lung cancer. MiXCR, run by TCRdb on the multiplex PCR reads, gives a single entry per CDR3 protein. The sample contains about 51,000 distinct CDR3 sequences, less than 35% of which appear only once. Sequencing used PBMCs, obtained before or after stereotactic body radiation therapy (not recorded which). All receptors derive from a donor aged 50 or older with non-small cell lung cancer. CDR3s include the opening cysteine and the closing phenylalanine or tryptophan. A D gene is named only where the DNA matches it firmly. Where a row states a size, it is once, few, many or the class of an expanded clone; other rows omit it.

j_call: TRBJ2-1
clone_size: many
v_call: TRBV12-3/TRBV12-4
d_call: TRBD2
cdr3_aa: CASSLQLASVNEQFF
cdr3_nt: TGTGCCAGCAGTTTGCAACTAGCGTCTGTCAATGAGCAGTTCTTC

j_call: TRBJ1-1
clone_size: .
v_call: TRBV6-2/TRBV6-3
d_call: .
cdr3_aa: CASWALGTDASSFGTEAFF
cdr3_nt: TGTGCCAGCTGGGCACTCGGGACCGATGCTTCGTCATTTGGCACTGAAGCTTTCTTT

j_call: TRBJ1-1
clone_size: many
v_call: TRBV6-1
d_call: .
cdr3_aa: CASAGGARTEAFF
cdr3_nt: TGTGCCAGTGCCGGGGGGGCGCGTACTGAAGCTTTCTTT

j_call: TRBJ2-7
clone_size: .
v_call: TRBV30
d_call: .
cdr3_aa: CAWRETAYEQYF
cdr3_nt: TGTGCCTGGAGGGAGACAGCATACGAGCAGTACTTC

j_call: TRBJ1-6
clone_size: many
v_call: TRBV7-2
d_call: TRBD1
cdr3_aa: CASSLAGQGSSPLHF
cdr3_nt: TGTGCCAGCAGCTTAGCGGGACAGGGGTCTTCACCCCTCCACTTT

j_call: TRBJ1-4
clone_size: many
v_call: TRBV5-1
d_call: TRBD1
cdr3_aa: CASSASGTGMEKLFF
cdr3_nt: TGCGCCAGCAGCGCATCCGGGACAGGGATGGAAAAACTGTTTTTT

j_call: TRBJ2-7
clone_size: once
v_call: TRBV27
d_call: .
cdr3_aa: CAISPRTTSHEQYF
cdr3_nt: TGTGCCATTAGTCCAAGAACCACTAGCCACGAGCAGTACTTC

j_call: TRBJ2-5
clone_size: many
v_call: TRBV24-1
d_call: TRBD1
cdr3_aa: CATSDPKDRGQETQYF
cdr3_nt: TGTGCCACCAGTGACCCGAAGGACAGGGGGCAGGAGACCCAGTACTTC

j_call: TRBJ1-6
clone_size: many
v_call: TRBV20-1
d_call: .
cdr3_aa: CSARDRLSSYNSPLHF
cdr3_nt: TGCAGTGCTAGAGATAGGCTAAGCTCCTATAATTCACCCCTCCACTTT

j_call: TRBJ1-1
clone_size: .
v_call: TRBV3-1
d_call: .
cdr3_aa: CASSQGLAEAFF
cdr3_nt: TGTGCCAGCAGCCAGGGGTTGGCTGAAGCTTTCTTT

j_call: TRBJ1-2
clone_size: .
v_call: TRBV5-1
d_call: .
cdr3_aa: CASSLMYNVYGGYTF
cdr3_nt: TGCGCCAGCAGCCTTATGTACAACGTCTATGGGGGCTACACCTTC

j_call: TRBJ1-5
clone_size: many
v_call: TRBV6-1
d_call: .
cdr3_aa: CASSALRGDQPQHF
cdr3_nt: TGTGCCAGCAGTGCCTTGAGGGGGGATCAGCCCCAGCATTTT

j_call: TRBJ1-2
clone_size: medium-sized
v_call: TRBV5-1
d_call: TRBD1
cdr3_aa: CASSGQGASRSGYTF
cdr3_nt: TGCGCCAGCAGCGGACAGGGGGCGTCAAGGAGTGGCTACACCTTC

j_call: TRBJ1-5
clone_size: many
v_call: TRBV20-1
d_call: TRBD1
cdr3_aa: CSASRTGQGRRNQPQHF
cdr3_nt: TGCAGTGCTAGCCGGACTGGACAGGGGCGGCGCAATCAGCCCCAGCATTTT

j_call: TRBJ2-3
clone_size: many
v_call: TRBV20-1
d_call: .
cdr3_aa: CSARVPPRDTQYF
cdr3_nt: TGCAGTGCTAGAGTCCCCCCGAGGGATACGCAGTATTTT

j_call: TRBJ1-2
clone_size: medium-sized
v_call: TRBV5-1
d_call: .
cdr3_aa: CASSLTGGNYGYTF
cdr3_nt: TGTGCCAGCAGCCTTACCGGAGGTAACTATGGCTACACCTTC

j_call: TRBJ2-1
clone_size: many
v_call: TRBV5-6
d_call: .
cdr3_aa: CASSGGLVGSYNEQFF
cdr3_nt: TGTGCCAGCAGTGGGGGGTTGGTGGGCTCCTACAATGAGCAGTTCTTC

j_call: TRBJ2-2
clone_size: .
v_call: TRBV7-2
d_call: .
cdr3_aa: CASSLWPTGELFF
cdr3_nt: TGTGCCAGCAGCTTGTGGCCCACCGGTGAGCTGTTTTTT

j_call: TRBJ2-1
clone_size: many
v_call: TRBV3-1
d_call: TRBD1
cdr3_aa: CASSRTGGREQFF
cdr3_nt: TGTGCCAGCAGCCGGACAGGGGGGCGTGAGCAGTTCTTC

j_call: TRBJ1-3
clone_size: many
v_call: TRBV6-1
d_call: .
cdr3_aa: CASSGGPGASGNTIYF
cdr3_nt: TGTGCCAGCAGTGGGGGGCCCGGGGCCTCTGGAAACACCATATATTTT

j_call: TRBJ2-7
clone_size: .
v_call: TRBV11-1
d_call: .
cdr3_aa: CASSFGGTSYEQYF
cdr3_nt: TGTGCCAGCAGCTTCGGCGGAACCTCCTACGAGCAGTACTTC

j_call: TRBJ2-1
clone_size: many
v_call: TRBV7-2
d_call: TRBD1
cdr3_aa: CASSLESGGRSEQFF
cdr3_nt: TGTGCCAGCAGCTTAGAGTCAGGGGGAAGAAGTGAGCAGTTCTTC

j_call: TRBJ2-7
clone_size: many
v_call: TRBV6-5
d_call: TRBD2
cdr3_aa: CASSYLTSGKYDGQYF
cdr3_nt: TGTGCCAGCAGTTACCTTACTAGCGGTAAATACGACGGGCAGTACTTC

j_call: TRBJ2-7
clone_size: .
v_call: TRBV20-1
d_call: .
cdr3_aa: CSASGPTVFEQYF
cdr3_nt: TGCAGTGCTAGTGGCCCCACGGTCTTCGAGCAGTACTTC

j_call: TRBJ1-1
clone_size: many
v_call: TRBV2
d_call: .
cdr3_aa: CASSGRYGTEAFF
cdr3_nt: TGTGCCAGCAGTGGAAGGTATGGGACTGAAGCTTTCTTT

j_call: TRBJ2-7
clone_size: many
v_call: TRBV11-2
d_call: .
cdr3_aa: CASSLNYRQAASYEQYF
cdr3_nt: TGTGCCAGCAGCCTGAATTATAGACAGGCCGCCTCCTACGAGCAGTACTTC

j_call: TRBJ2-3
clone_size: many
v_call: TRBV6-1
d_call: TRBD2
cdr3_aa: CASNLAGGPTDTQYF
cdr3_nt: TGTGCCAGCAATTTAGCGGGAGGTCCCACAGATACGCAGTATTTT

j_call: TRBJ2-7
clone_size: many
v_call: TRBV5-1
d_call: .
cdr3_aa: CASSPVGGTYEQYF
cdr3_nt: TGCGCCAGCAGCCCGGTAGGGGGAACCTACGAGCAGTACTTC

j_call: TRBJ2-2
clone_size: many
v_call: TRBV6-1
d_call: .
cdr3_aa: CASGTRVTGELFF
cdr3_nt: TGTGCCAGCGGCACTAGGGTCACCGGGGAGCTGTTTTTT

j_call: TRBJ2-2
clone_size: .
v_call: TRBV30
d_call: TRBD1
cdr3_aa: CAWRSGGPLTGDLFF
cdr3_nt: TGTGCCTGGAGGTCAGGGGGCCCCCTCACCGGGGATCTGTTTTTC

j_call: TRBJ2-1
clone_size: .
v_call: TRBV5-6
d_call: TRBD2
cdr3_aa: CASSPGTTTYNEQFF
cdr3_nt: TGTGCCAGCAGCCCCGGGACTACCACCTACAATGAGCAGTTCTTC

j_call: TRBJ2-2
clone_size: many
v_call: TRBV28
d_call: TRBD2
cdr3_aa: CASSLRTSGKIGELFF
cdr3_nt: TGTGCCAGCAGTTTGCGAACTAGCGGGAAGATCGGGGAGCTGTTTTTT

j_call: TRBJ2-1
clone_size: many
v_call: TRBV12-3/TRBV12-4
d_call: .
cdr3_aa: CASNTDEGSSYNEQFF
cdr3_nt: TGTGCCAGCAACACCGACGAGGGTAGCTCCTACAATGAGCAGTTCTTC

j_call: TRBJ2-7
clone_size: many
v_call: TRBV5-1
d_call: TRBD1
cdr3_aa: CASGTGPSYEQYF
cdr3_nt: TGCGCCAGTGGGACAGGACCCTCCTACGAGCAGTACTTC

j_call: TRBJ2-3
clone_size: .
v_call: TRBV19
d_call: .
cdr3_aa: CASSLGRGADTQYF
cdr3_nt: TGTGCCAGTAGTCTAGGTAGAGGCGCAGATACGCAGTATTTT

j_call: TRBJ1-2
clone_size: many
v_call: TRBV20-1
d_call: .
cdr3_aa: CSARDQWLAGYTF
cdr3_nt: TGCAGTGCTAGAGATCAATGGTTGGCTGGCTACACCTTC

j_call: TRBJ2-2
clone_size: .
v_call: TRBV10-3
d_call: TRBD1
cdr3_aa: CAISEGDRYTGELFF
cdr3_nt: TGTGCCATCAGTGAGGGGGACAGGTACACCGGGGAGCTGTTTTTT

j_call: TRBJ2-1
clone_size: many
v_call: TRBV4-1
d_call: .
cdr3_aa: CASSQDWGGTYNEQFF
cdr3_nt: TGCGCCAGCAGCCAAGATTGGGGTGGAACCTACAATGAGCAGTTCTTC

j_call: TRBJ1-1
clone_size: .
v_call: TRBV7-2
d_call: .
cdr3_aa: CASSPQWAAWTEAFF
cdr3_nt: TGTGCCAGCAGCCCACAGTGGGCAGCTTGGACTGAAGCTTTCTTT

j_call: TRBJ1-3
clone_size: medium-sized
v_call: TRBV7-2
d_call: .
cdr3_aa: CASSPCKFSVYVAGNTIYF
cdr3_nt: TGTGCCAGCAGCCCATGCAAGTTTAGTGTTTACGTTGCTGGAAACACCATATATTTT

j_call: TRBJ2-5
clone_size: many
v_call: TRBV12-3/TRBV12-4
d_call: .
cdr3_aa: CASSFEAAETQYF
cdr3_nt: TGTGCCAGCAGTTTTGAGGCCGCAGAGACCCAGTACTTC

j_call: TRBJ2-3
clone_size: many
v_call: TRBV10-3
d_call: .
cdr3_aa: CAISESGGGGTQYF
cdr3_nt: TGTGCCATCAGTGAGTCGGGGGGAGGAGGTACGCAGTATTTT

j_call: TRBJ2-1
clone_size: few
v_call: TRBV20-1
d_call: TRBD1
cdr3_aa: CSARDQRTGGLDEQFF
cdr3_nt: TGCAGTGCCAGAGATCAACGGACAGGGGGCCTGGATGAGCAGTTCTTC

j_call: TRBJ1-2
clone_size: once
v_call: TRBV18
d_call: TRBD1
cdr3_aa: CASSPTPSQGAEGYTF
cdr3_nt: TGTGCCAGCTCACCTACCCCCTCACAGGGGGCGGAAGGCTACACCTTC

j_call: TRBJ2-7
clone_size: .
v_call: TRBV11-2
d_call: TRBD2
cdr3_aa: CASNSPQAGVYDQYF
cdr3_nt: TGTGCCAGCAACTCCCCGCAGGCGGGAGTGTACGATCAGTACTTC

j_call: TRBJ2-3
clone_size: many
v_call: TRBV27
d_call: .
cdr3_aa: CASSFGERDTQYF
cdr3_nt: TGTGCCAGCAGTTTCGGAGAGAGAGATACGCAGTATTTT

j_call: TRBJ1-6
clone_size: many
v_call: TRBV19
d_call: .
cdr3_aa: CAGGQQDNSPLHF
cdr3_nt: TGTGCCGGGGGACAACAGGATAATTCACCCCTCCACTTT

j_call: TRBJ2-7
clone_size: many
v_call: TRBV7-9
d_call: .
cdr3_aa: CASSLRGVGGVEQYF
cdr3_nt: TGTGCCAGCAGCTTAAGGGGAGTCGGGGGCGTGGAGCAGTACTTC

j_call: TRBJ2-3
clone_size: medium-sized
v_call: TRBV7-9
d_call: TRBD1
cdr3_aa: CASSRQGADTQYF
cdr3_nt: TGTGCCAGCAGTCGACAGGGAGCGGATACGCAGTATTTT

j_call: TRBJ2-7
clone_size: many
v_call: TRBV28
d_call: TRBD2
cdr3_aa: CASSLTSGRADYEQYF
cdr3_nt: TGTGCCAGCAGTTTGACTAGCGGGAGGGCCGACTACGAGCAGTACTTC

j_call: TRBJ2-7
clone_size: few
v_call: TRBV4-2
d_call: TRBD2
cdr3_aa: CACSLRTGGYEQYF
cdr3_nt: TGTGCCTGCAGCCTGAGAACGGGGGGCTACGAGCAGTACTTC

j_call: TRBJ2-2
clone_size: many
v_call: TRBV7-3
d_call: .
cdr3_aa: CATRRQSNTGELFF
cdr3_nt: TGTGCCACCCGGCGGCAATCGAACACCGGGGAGCTGTTTTTT

j_call: TRBJ1-3
clone_size: .
v_call: TRBV28
d_call: .
cdr3_aa: CASSPQVTGNTIYF
cdr3_nt: TGTGCCAGCAGTCCACAGGTTACCGGAAACACCATATATTTT

j_call: TRBJ1-2
clone_size: .
v_call: TRBV6-5
d_call: .
cdr3_aa: CASSSWTANYVYTF
cdr3_nt: TGTGCCAGCAGTTCGTGGACGGCGAACTATGTCTACACATTC

j_call: TRBJ2-1
clone_size: many
v_call: TRBV3-1
d_call: TRBD2
cdr3_aa: CASSQAPPAAGANNEQFF
cdr3_nt: TGTGCCAGCAGCCAAGCCCCCCCGGCGGCGGGAGCCAACAATGAGCAGTTCTTC

j_call: TRBJ2-3
clone_size: many
v_call: TRBV6-1
d_call: .
cdr3_aa: CASSVSGGADTQYF
cdr3_nt: TGTGCCAGCAGTGTATCAGGGGGGGCAGATACGCAGTATTTT

j_call: TRBJ2-7
clone_size: many
v_call: TRBV12-3/TRBV12-4
d_call: .
cdr3_aa: CASSFGGYEQYF
cdr3_nt: TGTGCCAGCAGTTTTGGGGGCTACGAGCAGTACTTC

j_call: TRBJ2-1
clone_size: many
v_call: TRBV9
d_call: .
cdr3_aa: CASSVEVGNNEQFF
cdr3_nt: TGTGCCAGCAGCGTAGAAGTTGGGAACAATGAGCAGTTCTTC

j_call: TRBJ2-2
clone_size: many
v_call: TRBV11-1
d_call: .
cdr3_aa: CASSGWVIGSGELFF
cdr3_nt: TGTGCCAGCAGCGGGTGGGTCATCGGCTCCGGGGAGCTGTTTTTT